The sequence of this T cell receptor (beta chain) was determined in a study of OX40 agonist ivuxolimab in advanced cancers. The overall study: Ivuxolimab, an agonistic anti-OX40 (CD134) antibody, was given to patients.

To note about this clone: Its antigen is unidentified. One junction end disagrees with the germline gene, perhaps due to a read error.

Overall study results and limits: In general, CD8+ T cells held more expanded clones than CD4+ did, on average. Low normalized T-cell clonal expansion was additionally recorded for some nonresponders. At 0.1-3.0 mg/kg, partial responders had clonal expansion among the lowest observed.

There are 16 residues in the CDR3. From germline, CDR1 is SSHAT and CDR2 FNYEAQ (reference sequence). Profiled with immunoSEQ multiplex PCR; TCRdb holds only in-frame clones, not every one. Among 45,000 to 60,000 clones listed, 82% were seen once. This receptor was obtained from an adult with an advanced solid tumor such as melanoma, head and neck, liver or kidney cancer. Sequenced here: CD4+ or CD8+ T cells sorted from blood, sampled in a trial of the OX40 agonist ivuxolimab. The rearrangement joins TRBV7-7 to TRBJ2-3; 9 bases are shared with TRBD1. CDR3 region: CASSEYSGQGSGTQYF. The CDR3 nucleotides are TGTGCTAGCAGCGAGTATAGTGGACAGGGGAGCGGCACGCAGTATTTT.